This TCR beta chain was identified in a study of long-term antiretroviral therapy in people with HIV. Notes on the study in general: Pre-ART expanded TRB clones stayed dominant throughout, though often decreasing after ART.

This clone has only one observation. Its antigen remains unidentified. Survey-level resolution applied to immunoSEQ assay v3.0. Some clones are missing from TCRdb's copy, which holds only in-frame ones; the method was immunoSEQ multiplex PCR. The sample gives 15,000 to 20,000 clones, approximately 79% of which show up once; about 10% is in the top ten. In germline, CDR1 is MNHEY, CDR2 SVGAGI. CDR3 length: 14 residues. The V gene lost 4 bases and the J gene lost 3 bases, with 12 bases spanning the gap. The sequence came from a woman in her thirties or forties with HIV. The chain uses TRBV6-5 and TRBJ1-2; D remains ambiguous. Sequencing used unsorted PBMCs, obtained 2.3 years after starting antiretroviral therapy. The CDR3 nucleotides are TGTGCCAGCAGTTTCGCGGCCCTGGACTATGGCTACACCTTC. It codes for CASSFAALDYGYTF.